Described below is a single T cell receptor (beta chain) sequence and its context. Its antigen is not known. Repertoires were generated with immunoSEQ multiplex PCR, while TCRdb's copy carries only in-frame clones and drops some. The table has about 110,000 clones, approximately 90% seen once. The source of the sample is a study of T cell responses to AZD1222 COVID-19 vaccine. General observations from the study: Following two doses of AZD1222, Spike-specific TCR breadth and depth rose. White British people made up most donors, females outnumbered males, and clonal diversity was possibly underestimated. Repertoires in all cases were sampled only once the peak T cell response had passed. Across the whole spike, CD4 TCRs peaked at regions 160-218 and 743-854.

V gave up 3 bases and J gave up 0 bases, with 6 bases separating them. Germline lookup yields CDR1 SGHKS and CDR2 YYEKEE (reference sequence). This CDR3 spans 13 amino acids. The material was peripheral blood, obtained 28 days after the second AZD1222 dose. The chain links TRBV5-5 to TRBJ1-1; D gene ambiguous. The sequence came from an adult who received the AZD1222 COVID-19 vaccine. The CDR3: CASSWTVNTEAFF. For the CDR3, the DNA is TGTGCCAGCAGCTGGACGGTGAACACTGAAGCTTTCTTT.